Listed here is a single T cell receptor beta chain. Per germline, CDR1 LGHDT and CDR2 YNNKEL (reference sequence). V was clipped by 5 bases and J by 6 bases, with 16 bases between them. The CDR3 has 14 amino acids. The entry originates in a study of naive and memory T cell subsets. Two oligonucleotides, mixed equimolar, formed the beta constant-region primer covering TRBC1 and TRBC2. TCRdb reprocessed the UMI-ligation and nested PCR reads with MiXCR, giving one entry per CDR3 protein. The repertoire holds 120,000 to 150,000 distinct CDR3 sequences, with around 15% as singletons. The genes are TRBV3-1 and TRBJ1-2; D unclear. This clonotype originated in a human donor in good health. Sequencing used naive CD4+ T cells from blood. Written as DNA, the CDR3 is TGTGCCAGCAGCGACCGGGGTTTGGTCGATGGCTACACCTTC. Protein sequence: CASSDRGLVDGYTF.